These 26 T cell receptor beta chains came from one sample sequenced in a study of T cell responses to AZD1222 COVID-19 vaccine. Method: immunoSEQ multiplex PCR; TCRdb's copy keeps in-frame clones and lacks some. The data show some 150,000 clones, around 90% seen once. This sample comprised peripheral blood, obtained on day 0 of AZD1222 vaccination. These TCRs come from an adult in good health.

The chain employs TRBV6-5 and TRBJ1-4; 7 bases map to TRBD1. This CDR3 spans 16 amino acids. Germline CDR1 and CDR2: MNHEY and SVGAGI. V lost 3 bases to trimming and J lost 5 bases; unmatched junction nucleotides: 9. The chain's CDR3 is CASSYQIDRANEKLFF. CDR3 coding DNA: TGTGCCAGCAGTTATCAGATAGACAGGGCCAATGAAAAACTGTTTTTT.

Here the CDR3 DNA reads TGCGCCAGCAGCTTGACAGGCCTCTCTGGGGCCAACGTCCTGACTTTC. Translated: CASSLTGLSGANVLTF. The V and J genes are TRBV5-1 and TRBJ2-6; TRBD1 might be the D (5 bases). V lost 1 base to trimming and J lost 0 bases, with 8 bases between them. Per germline, CDR1 SGHRS and CDR2 YFSETQ. The CDR3 is 16 amino acids.

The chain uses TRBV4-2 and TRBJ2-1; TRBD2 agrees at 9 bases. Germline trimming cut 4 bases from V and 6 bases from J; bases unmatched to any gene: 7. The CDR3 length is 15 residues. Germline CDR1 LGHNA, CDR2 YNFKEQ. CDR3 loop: CASSPTSGNVNEQFF. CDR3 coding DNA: TGTGCCAGCAGCCCGACTAGCGGAAACGTCAATGAGCAGTTCTTC.

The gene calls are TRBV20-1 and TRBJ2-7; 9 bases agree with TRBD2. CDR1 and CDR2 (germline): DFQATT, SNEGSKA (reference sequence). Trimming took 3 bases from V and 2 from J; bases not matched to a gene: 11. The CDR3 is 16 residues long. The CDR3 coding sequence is TGCAGTGCTAGTCCGGGACTAGCCCGGGGAGCCTACGAGCAGTACTTC. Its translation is CSASPGLARGAYEQYF.

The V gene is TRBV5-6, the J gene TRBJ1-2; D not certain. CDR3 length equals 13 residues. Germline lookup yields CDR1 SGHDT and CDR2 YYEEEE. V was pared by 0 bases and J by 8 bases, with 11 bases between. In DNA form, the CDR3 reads TGTGCCAGCAGCTTGGCCAATGCGGGCGGCTACACCTTC. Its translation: CASSLANAGGYTF.

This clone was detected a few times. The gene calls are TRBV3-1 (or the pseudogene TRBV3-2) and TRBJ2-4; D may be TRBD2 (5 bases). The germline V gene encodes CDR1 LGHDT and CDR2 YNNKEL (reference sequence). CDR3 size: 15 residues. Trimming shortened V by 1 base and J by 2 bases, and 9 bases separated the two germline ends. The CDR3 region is CASSQGAGPKNIQYF. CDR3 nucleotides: TGTGCCAGCAGCCAAGGCGCGGGCCCCAAAAACATTCAGTACTTC.

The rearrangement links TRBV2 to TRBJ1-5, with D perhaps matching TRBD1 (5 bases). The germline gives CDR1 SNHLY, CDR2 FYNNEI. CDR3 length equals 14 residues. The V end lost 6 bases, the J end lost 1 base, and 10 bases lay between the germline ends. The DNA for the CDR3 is TGTGCCAGCAGAGGGGACGGAAGCAATCAGCCCCAGCATTTT. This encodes CASRGDGSNQPQHF.

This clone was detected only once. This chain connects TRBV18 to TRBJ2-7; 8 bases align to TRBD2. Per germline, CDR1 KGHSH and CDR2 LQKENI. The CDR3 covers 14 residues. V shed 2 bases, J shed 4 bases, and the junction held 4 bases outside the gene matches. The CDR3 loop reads CASSPAGGGYEQYF. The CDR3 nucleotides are TGTGCCAGCTCACCAGCGGGGGGCGGATACGAGCAGTACTTC.

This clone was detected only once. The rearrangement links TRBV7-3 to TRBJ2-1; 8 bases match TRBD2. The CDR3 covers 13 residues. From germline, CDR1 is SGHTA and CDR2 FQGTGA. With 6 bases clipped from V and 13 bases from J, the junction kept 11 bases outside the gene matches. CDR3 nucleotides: TGTGCCAGCAGTTCCCAGCGGGAGAGCTTCCAGTTCTTC. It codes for CASSSQRESFQFF.

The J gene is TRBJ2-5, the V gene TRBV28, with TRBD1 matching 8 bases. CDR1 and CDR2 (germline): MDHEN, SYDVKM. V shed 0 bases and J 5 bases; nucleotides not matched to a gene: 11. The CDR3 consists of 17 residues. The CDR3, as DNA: TGTGCCAGCAGTTTATGGGGACAGGCGGGGAGGCACGAGACCCAGTACTTC. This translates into CASSLWGQAGRHETQYF.

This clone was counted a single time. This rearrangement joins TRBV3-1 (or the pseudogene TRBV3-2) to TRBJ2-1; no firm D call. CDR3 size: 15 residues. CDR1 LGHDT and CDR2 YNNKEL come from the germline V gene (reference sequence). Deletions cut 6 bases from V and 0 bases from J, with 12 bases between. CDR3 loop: CASSLGPRSYNEQFF. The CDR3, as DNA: TGTGCCAGCAGTCTCGGACCCCGCTCCTACAATGAGCAGTTCTTC.

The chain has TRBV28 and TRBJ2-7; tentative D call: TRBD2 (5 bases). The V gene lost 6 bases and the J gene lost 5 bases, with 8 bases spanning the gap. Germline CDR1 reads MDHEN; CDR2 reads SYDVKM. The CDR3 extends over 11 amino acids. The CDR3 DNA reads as TGTGCCAGCAGGACCGGGGACGAGCAGTACTTC. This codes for CASRTGDEQYF.

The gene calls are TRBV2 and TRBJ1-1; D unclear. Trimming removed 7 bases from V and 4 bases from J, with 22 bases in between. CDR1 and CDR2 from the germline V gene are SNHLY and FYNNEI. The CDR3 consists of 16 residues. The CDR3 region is CASTSVSLPDGTEAFF. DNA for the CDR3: TGTGCCAGCACTAGTGTGTCGCTTCCCGACGGCACTGAAGCTTTCTTT.

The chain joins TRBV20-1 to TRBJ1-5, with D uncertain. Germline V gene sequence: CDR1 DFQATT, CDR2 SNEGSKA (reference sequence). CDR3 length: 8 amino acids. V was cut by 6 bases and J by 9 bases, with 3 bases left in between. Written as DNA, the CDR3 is TGCAGTGCGGGGCCCCAGCATTTT. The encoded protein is CSAGPQHF.

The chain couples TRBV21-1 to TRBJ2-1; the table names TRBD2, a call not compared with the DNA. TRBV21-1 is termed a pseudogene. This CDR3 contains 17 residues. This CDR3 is CASRARGRGPTYNEQFF. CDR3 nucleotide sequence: TGTGCCAGCAGAGCCCGGGGGAGGGGCCCTACCTACAATGAGCAGTTCTTC.

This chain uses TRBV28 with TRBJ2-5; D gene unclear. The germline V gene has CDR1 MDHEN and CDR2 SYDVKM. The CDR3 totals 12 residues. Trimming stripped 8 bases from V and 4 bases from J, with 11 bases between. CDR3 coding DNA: TGTGCCAGCGGATCTTGGGGAGAGACCCAGTACTTC. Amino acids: CASGSWGETQYF.

DNA for the CDR3: TGTGCCAGCAGCTCCACAAAGGAAGAGACCCAGTACTTC. Protein product: CASSSTKEETQYF. The chain couples TRBV9 to TRBJ2-5; no clear D gene. Germline CDR1 SGDLS, CDR2 YYNGEE. The ends were cut back, 4 bases at V and 3 bases at J, with 10 bases in the middle. CDR3 size: 13 residues.

The CDR3 nucleotides are TGTGCCAGTAGTACCCCTCGACAGAGCTCTGGGGCCAACGTCCTGACTTTC. Translating gives CASSTPRQSSGANVLTF. J is TRBJ2-6 and V is TRBV19; a weak D match, TRBD1 (5 bases). Germline values: CDR1 LNHDA, CDR2 SQIVND (reference sequence). Trimming removed 4 bases from V and 0 bases from J, with 13 bases in between. The CDR3 extends over 17 amino acids.

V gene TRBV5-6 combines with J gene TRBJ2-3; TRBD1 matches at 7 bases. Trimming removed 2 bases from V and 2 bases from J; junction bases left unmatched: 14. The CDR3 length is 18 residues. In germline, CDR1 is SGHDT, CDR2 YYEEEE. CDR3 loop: CASSFRQGRVRYTDTQYF. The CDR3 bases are TGTGCCAGCAGCTTCCGACAGGGAAGAGTTCGGTACACAGATACGCAGTATTTT.

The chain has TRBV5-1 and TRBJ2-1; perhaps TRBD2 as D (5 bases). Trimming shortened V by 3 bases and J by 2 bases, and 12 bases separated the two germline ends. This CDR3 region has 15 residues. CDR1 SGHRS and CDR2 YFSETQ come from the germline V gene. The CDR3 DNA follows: TGCGCCAGCAGCTCTCGACGGGGAACCTACAATGAGCAGTTCTTC. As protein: CASSSRRGTYNEQFF.

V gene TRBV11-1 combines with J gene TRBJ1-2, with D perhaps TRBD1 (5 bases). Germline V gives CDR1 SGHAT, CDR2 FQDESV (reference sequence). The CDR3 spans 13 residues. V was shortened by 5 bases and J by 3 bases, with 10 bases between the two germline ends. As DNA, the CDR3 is TGTGCCAGCAGCCTCCGGGGGTACTATGGCTACACCTTC. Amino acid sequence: CASSLRGYYGYTF.

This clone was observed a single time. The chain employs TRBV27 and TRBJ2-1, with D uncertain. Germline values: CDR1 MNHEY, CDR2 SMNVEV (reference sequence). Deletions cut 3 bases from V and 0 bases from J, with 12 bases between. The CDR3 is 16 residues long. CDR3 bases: TGTGCCAGCAGTTTTCTAAGCTCAAGCTCCTACAATGAGCAGTTCTTC. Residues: CASSFLSSSSYNEQFF.

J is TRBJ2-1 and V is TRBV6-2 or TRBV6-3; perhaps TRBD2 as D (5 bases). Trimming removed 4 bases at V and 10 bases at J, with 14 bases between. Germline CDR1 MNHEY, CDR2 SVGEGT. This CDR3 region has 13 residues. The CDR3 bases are TGTGCCAGCAGTTCAGGACTGCCTGGGGAGCAGTTCTTC. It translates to CASSSGLPGEQFF.

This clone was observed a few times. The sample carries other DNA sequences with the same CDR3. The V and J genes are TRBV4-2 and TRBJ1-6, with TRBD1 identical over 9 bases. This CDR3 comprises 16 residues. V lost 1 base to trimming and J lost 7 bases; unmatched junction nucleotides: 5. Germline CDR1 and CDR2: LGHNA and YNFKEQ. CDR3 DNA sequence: TGTGCCAGCAGCCAAGGGTGGACAGGGGACAATTCACCCCTCCACTTT. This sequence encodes CASSQGWTGDNSPLHF.

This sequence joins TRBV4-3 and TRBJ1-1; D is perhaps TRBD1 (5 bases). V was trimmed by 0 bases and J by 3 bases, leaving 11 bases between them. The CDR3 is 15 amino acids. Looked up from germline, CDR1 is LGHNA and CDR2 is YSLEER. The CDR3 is CASSQEFWGYTEAFF. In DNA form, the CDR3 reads TGCGCCAGCAGCCAAGAGTTTTGGGGGTACACTGAAGCTTTCTTT.

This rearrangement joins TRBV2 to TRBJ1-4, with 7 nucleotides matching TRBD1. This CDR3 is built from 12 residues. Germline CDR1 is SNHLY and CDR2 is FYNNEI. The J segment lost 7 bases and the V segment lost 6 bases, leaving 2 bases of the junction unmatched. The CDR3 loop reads CASRTGFEKLFF. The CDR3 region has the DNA TGTGCCAGCAGGACAGGGTTTGAAAAACTGTTTTTT. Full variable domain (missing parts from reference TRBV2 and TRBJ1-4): EPEVTQTPSHQVTQMGQEVILRCVPISNHLYFYWYRQILGQKVEFLVSFYNNEISEKSEIFDDQFSVERPDGSNFTLKIRSTKLEDSAMYFCASRTGFEKLFFGSGTQLSVL.